In its sample, the clone carrying this T cell receptor beta chain was seen many times. Its matching antigen is unknown. This CDR3 has 15 amino acids. From germline, CDR1 is LNHDA and CDR2 SQIVND (reference sequence). V dropped 3 bases and J dropped 4; count of bases not matched to a gene: 8. This entry comes from a study of Graves' ophthalmopathy and Graves' hyperthyroidism. Findings of the study overall: The model's ophthalmopathy progression predictions had more than 55% sensitivity and less than 75% specificity.

Patients were excluded if they had other autoimmune diseases or uncontrolled infections, and likewise if pregnancy or lactation applied. Researchers took RNA transcripts and amplified TCR beta CDR3 regions from them. First-round RT-PCR used HTBI primers; second-round multiplex PCR followed. TCRdb recomputed calls from the multiplex PCR reads with MiXCR, one row per CDR3 protein. The sample shows under 350,000 distinct CDR3 sequences, 15% to 20% of them seen only once. The TCR sequence derives from an adult man with Graves' ophthalmopathy. The chain couples TRBV19 to TRBJ1-2; 7 bases are a match to TRBD1. The sample was peripheral blood. This CDR3 is CASSMLGQNAYGYTF. The CDR3 coding sequence is TGTGCCAGTAGTATGCTGGGACAGAACGCCTATGGCTACACCTTC.